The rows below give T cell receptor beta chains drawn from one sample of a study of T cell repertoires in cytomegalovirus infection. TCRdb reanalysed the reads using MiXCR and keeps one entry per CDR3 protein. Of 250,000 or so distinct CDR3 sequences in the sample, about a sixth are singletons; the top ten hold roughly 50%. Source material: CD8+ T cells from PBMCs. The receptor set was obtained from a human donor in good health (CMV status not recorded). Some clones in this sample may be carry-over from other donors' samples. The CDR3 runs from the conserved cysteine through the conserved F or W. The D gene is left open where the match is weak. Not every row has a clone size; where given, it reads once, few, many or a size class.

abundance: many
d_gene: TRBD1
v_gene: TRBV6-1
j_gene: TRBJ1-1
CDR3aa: CASSEIAGQGDTEAFF
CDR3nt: TGTGCCAGCAGTGAAATTGCGGGCCAGGGGGACACTGAAGCTTTCTTT

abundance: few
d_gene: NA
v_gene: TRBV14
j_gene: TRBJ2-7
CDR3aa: CASSQIPGLRGPNYEQYF
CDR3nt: TGTGCCAGCAGCCAAATTCCGGGACTCAGAGGGCCAAACTACGAGCAGTACTTC

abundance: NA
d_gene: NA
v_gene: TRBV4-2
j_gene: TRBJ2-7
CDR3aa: CASSQAEFVGGQSHEQYF
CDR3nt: TGTGCCAGCAGCCAAGCCGAGTTTGTCGGGGGGCAATCCCACGAGCAGTACTTC

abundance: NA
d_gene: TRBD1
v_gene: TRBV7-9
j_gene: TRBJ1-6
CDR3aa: CASRLGTGGNSHLHF
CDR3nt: TGTGCCAGCAGACTTGGGACAGGAGGGAATTCACACCTCCACTTT

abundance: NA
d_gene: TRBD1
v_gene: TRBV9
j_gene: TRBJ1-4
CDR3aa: CASSPQTGDNEKLFF
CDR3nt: TGTGCCAGCAGCCCCCAGACAGGGGACAATGAAAAACTGTTTTTT

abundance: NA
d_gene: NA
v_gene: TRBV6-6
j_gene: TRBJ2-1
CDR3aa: CASSDDLGWEQFF
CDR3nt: TGTGCCAGCAGTGACGACCTCGGTTGGGAGCAGTTCTTC

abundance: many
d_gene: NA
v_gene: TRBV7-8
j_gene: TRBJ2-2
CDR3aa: CASSWAGGLGGELFF
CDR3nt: TGTGCCAGCAGCTGGGCCGGGGGGCTCGGCGGGGAGCTGTTTTTT

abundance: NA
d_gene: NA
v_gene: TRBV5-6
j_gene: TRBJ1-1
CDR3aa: CASSLAQVNTEAFF
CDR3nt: TGTGCCAGCAGCTTGGCTCAGGTGAACACTGAAGCTTTCTTT

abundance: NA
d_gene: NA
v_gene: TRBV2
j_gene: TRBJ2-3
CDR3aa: CASSGGHTDTQYF
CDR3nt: TGTGCCAGCAGTGGAGGACACACAGATACGCAGTATTTT

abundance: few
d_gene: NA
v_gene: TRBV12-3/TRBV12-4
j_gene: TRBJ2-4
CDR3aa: CASSPGPDKNIQYF
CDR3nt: TGTGCCAGCAGTCCCGGACCGGACAAAAACATTCAGTACTTC

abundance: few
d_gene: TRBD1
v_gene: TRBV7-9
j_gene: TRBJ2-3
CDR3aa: CASSVKPRGPPDTQYF
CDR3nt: TGTGCCAGCAGCGTAAAGCCCAGGGGGCCGCCAGATACGCAGTATTTT

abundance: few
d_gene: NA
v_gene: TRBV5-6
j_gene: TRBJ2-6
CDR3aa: CASSVQSSGANVLTF
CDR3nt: TGTGCCAGCAGCGTTCAGAGCTCTGGGGCCAACGTCCTGACTTTC

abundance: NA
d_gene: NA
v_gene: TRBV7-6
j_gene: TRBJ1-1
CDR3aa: CASSPGLEQPNTEAFF
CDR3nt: TGTGCCAGCAGCCCCGGATTGGAACAGCCAAACACTGAAGCTTTCTTT

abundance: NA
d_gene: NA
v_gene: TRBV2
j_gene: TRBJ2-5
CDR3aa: CASSEPFGETQYF
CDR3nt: TGTGCCAGCAGTGAACCCTTTGGGGAGACCCAGTACTTC

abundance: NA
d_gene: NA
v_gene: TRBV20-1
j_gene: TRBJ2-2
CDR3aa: CSARSAGELFF
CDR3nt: TGCAGTGCTAGATCTGCCGGGGAGCTGTTTTTT

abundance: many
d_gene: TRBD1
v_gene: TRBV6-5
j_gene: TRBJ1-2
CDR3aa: CASWTGWDLDDGYTF
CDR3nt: TGTGCCAGCTGGACAGGGTGGGATTTGGACGATGGCTACACCTTC

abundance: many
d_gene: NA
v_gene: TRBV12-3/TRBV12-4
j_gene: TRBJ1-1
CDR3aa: CASSFRGSEAFF
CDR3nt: TGTGCCAGCAGTTTTCGGGGAAGCGAAGCTTTCTTT

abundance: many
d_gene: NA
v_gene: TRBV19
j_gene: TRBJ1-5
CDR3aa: CASSIKEFRGNQPQHF
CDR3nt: TGTGCCAGTAGTATTAAGGAGTTTCGGGGGAATCAGCCCCAGCATTTT

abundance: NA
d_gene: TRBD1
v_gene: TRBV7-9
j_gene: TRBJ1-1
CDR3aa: CASSSGDRKAFF
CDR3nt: TGTGCCAGCAGCTCGGGGGACAGGAAAGCTTTCTTT

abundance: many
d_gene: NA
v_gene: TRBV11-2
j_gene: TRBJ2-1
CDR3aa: CASRRISYNEQFF
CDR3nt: TGTGCGAGCAGGCGAATCTCCTACAATGAGCAGTTCTTC

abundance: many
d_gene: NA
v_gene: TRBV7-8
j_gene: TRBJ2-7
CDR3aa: CASSAVASAYEQYF
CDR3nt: TGTGCCAGCAGCGCCGTGGCCTCTGCCTACGAGCAGTACTTC

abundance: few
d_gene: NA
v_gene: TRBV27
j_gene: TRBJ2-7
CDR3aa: CASSLSLTAEQYF
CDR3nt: TGTGCCAGCAGTTTATCCCTTACAGCCGAGCAGTACTTC

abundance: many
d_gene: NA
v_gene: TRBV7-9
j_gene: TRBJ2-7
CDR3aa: CASSRRTYEQYF
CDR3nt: TGTGCCAGCAGCCGTAGGACCTACGAGCAGTACTTC

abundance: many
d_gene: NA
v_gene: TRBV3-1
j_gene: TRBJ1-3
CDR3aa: CASSQDSGPQGNTIYF
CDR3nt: TGTGCCAGCAGCCAAGATAGTGGGCCGCAAGGAAACACCATATATTTT

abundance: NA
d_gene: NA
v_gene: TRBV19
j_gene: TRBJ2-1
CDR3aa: CASSIGGSYNEQFF
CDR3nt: TGTGCCAGTAGTATCGGGGGCTCCTACAATGAGCAGTTCTTC

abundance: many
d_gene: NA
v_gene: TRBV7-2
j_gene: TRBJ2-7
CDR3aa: CASSLAGGTGYEQYF
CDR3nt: TGTGCCAGCAGCTTAGCGGGGGGAACAGGCTACGAGCAGTACTTC

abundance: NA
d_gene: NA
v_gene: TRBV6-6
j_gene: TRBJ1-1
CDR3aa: CASSYIGQNTEAFF
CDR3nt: TGTGCCAGCAGTTATATCGGGCAGAACACTGAAGCTTTCTTT

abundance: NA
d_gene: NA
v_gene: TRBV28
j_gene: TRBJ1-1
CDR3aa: CASSLGRTIMNTEAFF
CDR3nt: TGTGCCAGCAGTTTGGGCAGAACTATCATGAACACTGAAGCTTTCTTT

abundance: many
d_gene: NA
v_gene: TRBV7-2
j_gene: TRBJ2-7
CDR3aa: CASSLRSQPSYEQYF
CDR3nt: TGTGCCAGCAGCTTAAGGTCGCAGCCCTCCTACGAGCAGTACTTC

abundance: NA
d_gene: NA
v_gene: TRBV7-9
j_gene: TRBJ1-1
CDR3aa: CASSSGQNEAFF
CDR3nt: TGTGCCAGCAGCTCGGGACAAAATGAAGCTTTCTTT

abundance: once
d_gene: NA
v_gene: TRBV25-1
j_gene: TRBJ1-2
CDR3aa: CASSVQGLGWGYTF
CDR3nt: TGTGCCAGCAGTGTACAGGGTCTCGGCTGGGGCTACACCTTC

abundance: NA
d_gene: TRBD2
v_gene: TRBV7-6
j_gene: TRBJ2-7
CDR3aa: CASSSWGGDYEQYF
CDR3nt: TGTGCCAGCAGCTCCTGGGGAGGGGACTACGAGCAGTACTTC

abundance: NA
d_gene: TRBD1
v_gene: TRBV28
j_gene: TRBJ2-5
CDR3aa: CASRYRLPLGTGVQETQYF
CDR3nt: TGTGCCAGCAGATACCGGTTACCTTTAGGGACAGGGGTCCAAGAGACCCAGTACTTC

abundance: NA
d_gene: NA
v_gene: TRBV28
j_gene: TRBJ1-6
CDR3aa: CASTQPRDVSYNSPLHF
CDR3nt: TGTGCCAGCACTCAACCCCGGGACGTCTCCTATAATTCACCCCTCCACTTT

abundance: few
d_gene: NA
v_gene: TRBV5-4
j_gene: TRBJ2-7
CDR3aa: CASSLAPGEQYF
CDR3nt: TGTGCCAGCAGCTTGGCCCCTGGGGAGCAGTACTTC

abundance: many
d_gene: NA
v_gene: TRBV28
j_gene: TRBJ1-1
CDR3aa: CASSFPGANTEAFF
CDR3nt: TGTGCCAGCAGTTTTCCGGGGGCGAACACTGAAGCTTTCTTT

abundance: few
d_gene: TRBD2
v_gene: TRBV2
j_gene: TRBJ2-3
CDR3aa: CASSDASTSGGPDTQYF
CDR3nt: TGTGCCAGCAGTGATGCCAGTACTAGCGGGGGCCCCGATACGCAGTATTTT

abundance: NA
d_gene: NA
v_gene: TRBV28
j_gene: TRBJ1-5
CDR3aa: CASSFAGGANQPQHF
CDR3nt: TGTGCCAGCAGTTTTGCGGGGGGCGCAAACCAGCCCCAGCATTTT

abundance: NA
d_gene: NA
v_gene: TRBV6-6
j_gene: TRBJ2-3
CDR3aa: CASSADYRGDTQYF
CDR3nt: TGTGCCAGCAGTGCGGACTATCGGGGTGATACGCAGTATTTT

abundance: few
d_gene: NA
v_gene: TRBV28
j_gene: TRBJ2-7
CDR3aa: CASSFEVNEQYF
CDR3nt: TGTGCCAGCAGTTTTGAAGTAAACGAGCAGTACTTC

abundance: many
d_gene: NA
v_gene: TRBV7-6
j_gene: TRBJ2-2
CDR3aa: CASSQAGRGTGELFF
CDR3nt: TGTGCCAGCAGCCAGGCGGGGCGAGGCACCGGGGAGCTGTTTTTT

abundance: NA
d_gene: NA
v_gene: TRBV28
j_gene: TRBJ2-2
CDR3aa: CASSLLPQVTNTGELFF
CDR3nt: TGTGCCAGCAGTTTATTACCTCAGGTCACCAACACCGGGGAGCTGTTTTTT

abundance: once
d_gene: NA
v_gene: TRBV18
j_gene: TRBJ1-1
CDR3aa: CASSSVRAEPLMNTEAFF
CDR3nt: TGTGCCAGCTCATCGGTTAGGGCCGAGCCACTGATGAACACTGAAGCTTTCTTT

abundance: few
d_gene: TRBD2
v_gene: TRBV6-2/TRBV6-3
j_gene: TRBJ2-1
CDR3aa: CASRSLAGGHYNEQFF
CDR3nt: TGTGCCAGCAGATCACTAGCGGGGGGGCACTACAATGAGCAGTTCTTC

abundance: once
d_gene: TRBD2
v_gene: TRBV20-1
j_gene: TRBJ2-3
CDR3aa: CSARRTSGADTQYF
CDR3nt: TGCAGTGCTAGAAGAACTAGCGGCGCAGATACGCAGTATTTT

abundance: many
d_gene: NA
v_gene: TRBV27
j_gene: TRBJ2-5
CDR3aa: CASSPEGETQYF
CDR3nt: TGTGCCAGCAGTCCCGAGGGGGAGACCCAGTACTTC

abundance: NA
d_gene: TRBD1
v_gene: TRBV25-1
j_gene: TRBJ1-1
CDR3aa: CASSYRRQGDTEAFF
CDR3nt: TGTGCCAGCAGTTACAGGAGGCAGGGGGACACTGAAGCTTTCTTT

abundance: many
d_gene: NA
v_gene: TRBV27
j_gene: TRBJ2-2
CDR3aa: CASSSATGELFF
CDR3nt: TGTGCCAGCTCTAGCGCTACCGGGGAGCTGTTTTTT

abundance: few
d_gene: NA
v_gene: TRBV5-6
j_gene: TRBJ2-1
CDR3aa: CASSLGEFWVNEQFF
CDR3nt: TGTGCCAGCAGCTTGGGGGAATTCTGGGTCAATGAGCAGTTCTTC